Following are 21 T cell receptor beta chains from one sample sequenced in a study of blood T cell repertoires in COVID-19. Measured with immunoSEQ multiplex PCR; TCRdb has only the in-frame clones, and not every one. In the table there are some 150,000 clones, around 90% of which are singletons. Input material: peripheral blood. All receptors derive from a woman aged 60-70 years with acute or convalescent COVID-19.

The rearrangement uses TRBV6-4 and TRBJ2-3; 7 nucleotides match TRBD2. Germline V gene data show CDR1 as MRHNA and CDR2 as SNTAGT. The CDR3 runs 15 residues. Trimming at V came to 0 bases and at J to 3 bases, leaving 3 bases not matched to a gene. The CDR3 nucleotides read TGTGCCAGCAGTGACTCAGCGGGGATAACAGATACGCAGTATTTT. It translates to CASSDSAGITDTQYF.

The V gene is TRBV5-1, the J gene TRBJ2-3; tentative D call: TRBD1 (5 bases). With 3 bases removed from V and 6 bases from J, the gap between germline ends came to 8 bases. CDR3 size: 12 residues. Per the germline V gene, CDR1 is SGHRS and CDR2 is YFSETQ. CDR3 in amino acids: CASSSGQDTQYF. Here the CDR3 DNA reads TGCGCCAGCAGCTCAGGGCAGGATACGCAGTATTTT.

The rearrangement uses TRBV30 and TRBJ1-6; D perhaps matches TRBD1 (5 bases). V was cut by 2 bases and J by 9 bases, with 14 bases left in between. This CDR3 spans 14 amino acids. Germline values: CDR1 GTSNPN, CDR2 SVGIG (reference sequence). The CDR3 DNA reads as TGTGCCTGGAGTACGAACAGGTTTTCTTCACCCCTCCACTTT. This translates into CAWSTNRFSSPLHF.

This clone has ten or more counts. In the same sample, other DNA sequences code for this CDR3. The gene calls are TRBV28 and TRBJ2-5; no reliable D call. Per germline, CDR1 MDHEN and CDR2 SYDVKM. CDR3 size: 12 residues. V lost 5 bases and J 2 bases, leaving 6 bases between the germline ends. The DNA for the CDR3 is TGTGCCAGCAGTCCCGGGCAAGAGACCCAGTACTTC. This gives the protein CASSPGQETQYF.

The chain uses TRBV7-2 and TRBJ2-3; D is perhaps TRBD2 (5 bases). V shed 1 base and J shed 0 bases, with 14 bases lying between them. This CDR3 is 17 amino acids long. CDR1 SGHTA and CDR2 FQGNSA come from the germline V gene. The CDR3 loop is CASSLGAGGLSTDTQYF. The CDR3 nucleotides are TGTGCCAGCAGCTTAGGGGCTGGCGGACTTAGCACAGATACGCAGTATTTT.

This chain links TRBV18 with TRBJ1-2; D unclear. V dropped 2 bases and J dropped 4 bases, with 11 bases sitting between them. CDR1 and CDR2 from the germline V gene are KGHSH and LQKENI. The CDR3 loop spans 14 amino acids. This CDR3 reads CASSPEGGSYGYTF. The DNA for the CDR3 is TGTGCCAGCTCACCAGAGGGAGGGAGCTATGGCTACACCTTC.

Only one count was recorded for this clone. This chain links TRBV11-3 with TRBJ1-1, with D possibly being TRBD1 (5 bases). The V end lost 1 base, the J end lost 4 bases, and 16 bases lay between the germline ends. This CDR3 spans 16 amino acids. Looked up from germline, CDR1 is SGHNT and CDR2 is YENEEA. CDR3 in DNA: TGTGCCAGCAGCTTAGGCGGGAATCTCGGGGGCACTGAAGCTTTCTTT. This gives the protein CASSLGGNLGGTEAFF.

The rearrangement links TRBV6-5 to TRBJ2-3; D may be TRBD2 (7 bases). This CDR3 region has 13 residues. V was pared by 6 bases and J by 4 bases, with 11 bases between. The germline V gene encodes CDR1 MNHEY and CDR2 SVGAGI. CDR3 sequence: CASRAGAPDTQYF. The CDR3 DNA sequence: TGTGCCAGCAGGGCGGGGGCCCCAGATACGCAGTATTTT.

The chain uses TRBV19 and TRBJ1-4, with 8 bases that match TRBD1. CDR1 is LNHDA and CDR2 is SQIVND in the germline V gene (reference sequence). The junction had 16 bases not matched to a gene; V was cut back by 8 bases and J by 11 bases. The CDR3 is made up of 15 amino acids. The CDR3 coding sequence is TGTGCCAGTGGCGGACCGGGACAGGCCGACGGGAAACTGTTTTTT. It yields the protein CASGGPGQADGKLFF. Together with reference TRBV19 and TRBJ1-4, the CDR3 gives the full variable domain: DGGITQSPKYLFRKEGQNVTLSCEQNLNHDAMYWYRQDPGQGLRLIYYSQIVNDFQKGDIAEGYSVSREKKESFPLTVTSAQKNPTAFYLCASGGPGQADGKLFFGSGTQLSVL.

The chain links TRBV11-2 to TRBJ2-7; TRBD1 agrees at 7 bases. CDR1 is SGHAT and CDR2 is FQNNGV in the germline V gene. J was trimmed by 2 bases and V by 3 bases; bases with no gene match: 7. This CDR3 is built from 15 residues. DNA for the CDR3: TGTGCCAGCAGCTTGGACCCAGGACAGGCCTACGAGCAGTACTTC. Protein sequence: CASSLDPGQAYEQYF.

The chain links TRBV7-3 to TRBJ2-3; TRBD2 might be the D (7 bases). CDR3 length: 16 residues. Germline V gene sequence: CDR1 SGHTA, CDR2 FQGTGA. Trimming took 2 bases from V and 8 from J, leaving 20 bases between them. Here the CDR3 DNA reads TGTGCCAGCAGCTTAGAAGGCGGGGGCCCCCGTGGTACGCAGTATTTT. Translation: CASSLEGGGPRGTQYF.

The chain recombines TRBV5-4 with TRBJ2-1; TRBD2 matches 12 bases. Trimming removed 0 bases from V and 4 bases from J; junction bases left unmatched: 5. Germline V gene lookup returns CDR1 SGHNT and CDR2 YYREEE (reference sequence). The CDR3 has 17 amino acids. This chain's CDR3 is CASSLGIGTSGYNEQFF. The CDR3 DNA reads TGTGCCAGCAGCTTGGGGATTGGGACTAGCGGGTACAATGAGCAGTTCTTC. The full variable domain, its missing parts supplied by reference TRBV5-4 and TRBJ2-1, is ETGVTQSPTHLIKTRGQQVTLRCSSQSGHNTVSWYQQALGQGPQFIFQYYREEENGRGNFPPRFSGLQFPNYSSELNVNALELDDSALYLCASSLGIGTSGYNEQFFGPGTRLTVL.

The rearrangement links TRBV19 to TRBJ1-5, with D possibly matching TRBD1 (5 bases). The CDR3 has 14 residues. V lost 2 bases to trimming and J lost 3 bases, with 8 bases between them. Germline values: CDR1 LNHDA, CDR2 SQIVND (reference sequence). The CDR3 coding sequence is TGTGCCAGTAGTATACAGGGTTTCAATCAGCCCCAGCATTTT. Its translation: CASSIQGFNQPQHF.

CDR3 DNA: TGTGCCATCAGTGGGGGACAGGGGCTCTATGGCTACACCTTC. It is translated as CAISGGQGLYGYTF. V gene TRBV10-3 combines with J gene TRBJ1-2; 10 bases agree with TRBD1. V was pared by 4 bases and J by 4 bases, with 3 bases of the junction left unmatched. The length of the CDR3 is 14 residues. Germline values: CDR1 ENHRY, CDR2 SYGVKD.

The chain combines TRBV7-8 with TRBJ2-7, with 8 bases matching TRBD1. This CDR3 contains 14 residues. Unmatched junction bases numbered 2, after V lost 1 base and J lost 3 bases. Germline CDR1 SGHVS, CDR2 FQNEAQ. The CDR3 nucleotides read TGTGCCAGCAGCTTAGGACAGGGGTTCTACGAGCAGTACTTC. Translation gives CASSLGQGFYEQYF.

The CDR3 coding sequence is TGCGCCAGCAGCCCTAGCGGGGGGGCGGGAGATACGCAGTATTTT. It yields the protein CASSPSGGAGDTQYF. This chain links TRBV4-1 with TRBJ2-3, with TRBD2 identical over 12 bases. Germline trimming cut 4 bases from V and 5 bases from J; bases unmatched to any gene: 4. The germline gives CDR1 MGHRA, CDR2 YSYEKL. This CDR3 region has 15 residues.

This sequence joins TRBV19 and TRBJ1-4; unclear D gene. The CDR3 totals 13 residues. Germline-derived CDR1 and CDR2 are LNHDA and SQIVND (reference sequence). V lost 3 bases, J lost 4 bases, and 6 bases lay in between. CDR3 sequence (DNA): TGTGCCAGTAGTATGCAGATTAATGAAAAACTGTTTTTT. Protein: CASSMQINEKLFF.

This clone was picked up one time. The chain uses TRBV15 and TRBJ1-1; D may be TRBD1 (5 bases). Trimming left V 0 bases short and J 0 bases short, with 8 bases between. In germline, CDR1 is LNHNV, CDR2 YYDKDF (reference sequence). The CDR3 runs 15 residues. CDR3 residues: CATSREPGMNTEAFF. The CDR3 DNA is TGTGCCACCAGCAGAGAACCAGGGATGAACACTGAAGCTTTCTTT.

The V and J genes are TRBV5-4 and TRBJ1-4; D is unresolved. The CDR3 covers 17 residues. In germline, CDR1 is SGHNT, CDR2 YYREEE (reference sequence). The V end was cut by 0 bases, the J end by 1 base, with 13 bases between. The CDR3 sequence is CASSLESSPGTNEKLFF. For the CDR3, the DNA is TGTGCCAGCAGCTTGGAGTCCTCCCCGGGAACTAATGAAAAACTGTTTTTT.

Concerning this clone itself: At one of its ends the junction is not consistent with the germline gene, which may arise from a read error. CDR3 sequence reads: CASSPSRQNEKLFF. CDR3 coding DNA: TGTGCTAGCAGCCCCTCCCGACAGAATGAAAAACTGTTTTTT. This chain connects TRBV7-7 to TRBJ1-4; D is perhaps TRBD1 (5 bases). CDR1 SSHAT and CDR2 FNYEAQ come from the germline V gene (reference sequence). This CDR3 has 14 amino acids. The complete variable domain, with remaining parts taken from reference TRBV7-7 and TRBJ1-4, reads GAGVSQSPRYKVTKRGQDVTLRCDPISSHATLYWYQQALGQGPEFLTYFNYEAQPDKSGLPSDRFSAERPEGSISTLTIQRTEQRDSAMYRCASSPSRQNEKLFFGSGTQLSVL.

The J gene is TRBJ1-1, the V gene TRBV7-9; 7 nucleotides align to TRBD1. The V segment lost 6 bases and the J segment 1 base; nucleotides outside the gene matches: 8. This CDR3 is 15 amino acids long. CDR1 SEHNR and CDR2 FQNEAQ come from the germline V gene (reference sequence). The CDR3 protein is CASSSRQGSNTEAFF. CDR3 nucleotide sequence: TGTGCCAGCAGTTCGAGACAGGGTTCGAACACTGAAGCTTTCTTT.